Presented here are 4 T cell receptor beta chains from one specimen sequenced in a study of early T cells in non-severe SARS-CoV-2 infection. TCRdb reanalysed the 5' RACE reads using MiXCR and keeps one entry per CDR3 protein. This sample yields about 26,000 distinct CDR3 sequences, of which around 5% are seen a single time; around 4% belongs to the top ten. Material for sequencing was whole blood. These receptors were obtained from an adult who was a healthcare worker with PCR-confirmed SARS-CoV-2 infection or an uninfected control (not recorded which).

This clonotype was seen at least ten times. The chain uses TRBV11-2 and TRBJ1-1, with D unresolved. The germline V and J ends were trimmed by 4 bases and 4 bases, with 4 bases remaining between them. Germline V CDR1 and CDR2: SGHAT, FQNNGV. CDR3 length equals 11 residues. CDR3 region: CASSSSTEAFF. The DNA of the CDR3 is TGTGCCAGCAGCTCGAGCACTGAAGCTTTCTTT. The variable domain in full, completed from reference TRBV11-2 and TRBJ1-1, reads EAGVAQSPRYKIIEKRQSVAFWCNPISGHATLYWYQQILGQGPKLLIQFQNNGVVDDSQLPKDRFSAERLKGVDSTLKIQPAKLEDSAVYLCASSSSTEAFFGQGTRLTVV.

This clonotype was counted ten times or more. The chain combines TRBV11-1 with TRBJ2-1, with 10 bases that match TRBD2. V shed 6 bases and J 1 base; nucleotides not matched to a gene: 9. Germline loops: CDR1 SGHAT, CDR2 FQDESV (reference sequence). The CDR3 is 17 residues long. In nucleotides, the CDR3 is TGTGCCAGCAGTGGGCTAGCGGGAGACCAGTCCTACAATGAGCAGTTCTTC. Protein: CASSGLAGDQSYNEQFF.

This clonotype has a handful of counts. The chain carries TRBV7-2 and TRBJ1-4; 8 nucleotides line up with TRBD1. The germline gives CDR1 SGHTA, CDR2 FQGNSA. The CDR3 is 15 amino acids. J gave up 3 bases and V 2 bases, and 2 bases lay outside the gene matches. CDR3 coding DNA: TGTGCCAGCAGCTTACAGGGGGCCCCTAATGAAAAACTGTTTTTT. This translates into CASSLQGAPNEKLFF. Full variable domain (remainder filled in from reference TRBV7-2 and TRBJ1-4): GAGVSQSPSNKVTEKGKDVELRCDPISGHTALYWYRQSLGQGLEFLIYFQGNSAPDKSGLPSDRFSAERTGGSVSTLTIQRTQQEDSAVYLCASSLQGAPNEKLFFGSGTQLSVL.

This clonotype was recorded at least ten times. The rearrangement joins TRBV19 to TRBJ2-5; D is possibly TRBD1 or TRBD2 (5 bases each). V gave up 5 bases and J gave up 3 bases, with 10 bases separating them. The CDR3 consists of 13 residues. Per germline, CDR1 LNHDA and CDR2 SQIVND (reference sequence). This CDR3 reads CASSLGTEETQYF. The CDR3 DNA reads TGTGCCAGTAGTCTTGGGACGGAAGAGACCCAGTACTTC.